Below are 17 T cell receptor beta chains sequenced from a single sample in a study of T-cell reconstitution after alpha-beta-depleted transplantation in children. The TCRbeta library incorporated unique molecular identifiers. TCRdb reprocessed the PCR reads via MiXCR and lists one record per CDR3 protein. The sample lists some 490,000 distinct CDR3 sequences; approximately 12% were seen once. Sequencing was performed on PBMCs from the stem cell graft donor, taken from the stem cell graft. Receptors originate from a human donor who donated a stem cell graft to a child with combined immunodeficiency.

This clonotype was observed at least ten times. Mismatch with germline at one junction end may stem from a read error. The J gene is TRBJ1-4, the V gene TRBV11-2; TRBD1 agrees at 9 bases. Germline CDR1 and CDR2: SGHAT and FQNNGV. This CDR3 has 17 residues. The CDR3 DNA sequence: TGTGCCAGCAGCTTAGATCACCCCGGGACAGGGAATGGAAAACTGTTTTTT. Translated: CASSLDHPGTGNGKLFF.

This clonotype was seen more than once but under ten times. J is TRBJ2-7 and V is TRBV6-1; 10 nucleotides line up with TRBD1. Germline lookup yields CDR1 MNHNS and CDR2 SASEGT. This CDR3 spans 13 amino acids. V dropped 6 bases and J dropped 5; count of bases not matched to a gene: 4. CDR3 DNA: TGTGCCAGCAGCACGGGACAGGGGAACGAGCAGTACTTC. Its translation: CASSTGQGNEQYF.

This chain connects TRBV7-2 to TRBJ2-2, with 8 bases identical to TRBD2. Germline V lookup: CDR1 SGHTA, CDR2 FQGNSA. Losses at the gene ends were 5 bases for V and 5 bases for J; bases not matched to a gene: 10. The CDR3 is made up of 16 amino acids. The chain's CDR3 is CASSPLTGGDTGELFF. Written as DNA, the CDR3 is TGTGCCAGCAGCCCGCTAACGGGAGGGGATACCGGGGAGCTGTTTTTT.

In this sample, this clonotype turned up many times. V is TRBV6-1 and J is TRBJ2-6; D perhaps matches TRBD1 (6 bases). Deletions cut 5 bases from V and 0 bases from J, with 8 bases between. CDR1 is MNHNS, CDR2 SASEGT, per germline. CDR3 length: 15 amino acids. DNA for the CDR3: TGTGCCAGCAGTACAGGGTACTCTGGGGCCAACGTCCTGACTTTC. It is translated as CASSTGYSGANVLTF.

This clonotype was seen a handful of times. The chain combines TRBV2 with TRBJ2-1; 9 positions match TRBD2. The germline gives CDR1 SNHLY, CDR2 FYNNEI. Germline trimming cut 6 bases from V and 0 bases from J; bases unmatched to any gene: 6. The length of the CDR3 is 16 residues. Here the CDR3 reads CASRSIAGVSYNEQFF. The CDR3 DNA reads as TGTGCCAGCAGGTCGATAGCGGGAGTCTCCTACAATGAGCAGTTCTTC.

This clonotype has only a few counts. The chain is built from TRBV5-6 and TRBJ2-7, with 9 bases that match TRBD2. The trim removed 2 bases at V and 5 bases at J, leaving 2 bases unmatched. From germline, CDR1 is SGHDT and CDR2 YYEEEE. This CDR3 is 13 amino acids long. The CDR3 loop is CASSFASGNEQYF. The CDR3 DNA reads TGTGCCAGCAGCTTTGCTAGCGGGAACGAGCAGTACTTC.

Ten or more counts support this clonotype. V is TRBV24-1 and J is TRBJ2-7; 8 positions match TRBD1. This CDR3 comprises 14 residues. V lost 4 bases, J lost 5 bases, and 6 bases stayed unmatched. The V gene's germline CDR1 is KGHDR and CDR2 SFDVKD. The DNA of the CDR3 is TGTGCCACCAGTGACCCGACAGGGGAGAACGAGCAGTACTTC. This sequence encodes CATSDPTGENEQYF.

In regard to this clonotype: A much more abundant neighbour one base away suggests this may be a read error. The chain joins TRBV7-9 to TRBJ2-7; 8 bases are shared with TRBD1. The CDR3 totals 16 residues. Germline CDR1 SEHNR, CDR2 FQNEAQ (reference sequence). CDR3 in DNA: TGTGCCAGCAGCTCCCCGTGGGGACAGGCTACGTACGAGGAGTACTTC. Translating it yields CASSSPWGQATYEEYF.

The CDR3 protein is CASSLSAAADQETQYF. CDR3 sequence (DNA): TGTGCCAGCAGTTTATCGGCCGCGGCGGACCAAGAGACCCAGTACTTC. V and J are TRBV27 and TRBJ2-5, with unresolved D. Germline V CDR1 and CDR2: MNHEY, SMNVEV (reference sequence). Trimming took 0 bases from V and 0 from J, leaving 11 bases between them. The CDR3 loop spans 16 amino acids.

This clonotype has ten or more counts. V is TRBV12-3 or TRBV12-4 and J is TRBJ2-7; TRBD1 might be the D (5 bases). CDR3 length: 15 amino acids. Trimming left V 6 bases short and J 1 base short, with 16 bases between. CDR3 region: CASSFLGAGSYEQYF. CDR3 sequence (DNA): TGTGCCAGCAGCTTCCTAGGGGCAGGTTCCTACGAGCAGTACTTC.

This clonotype has more than one count but fewer than ten. The chain uses TRBV30 and TRBJ2-1, with 8 bases that match TRBD2. J lost 1 base, V lost 2 bases, and 4 bases had no gene match. Germline CDR1 reads GTSNPN; CDR2 reads SVGIG (reference sequence). The CDR3 loop spans 15 amino acids. CDR3 nucleotides: TGTGCCTGGAGTTGGGCGGGAGGATCCTACAATGAGCAGTTCTTC. Translated: CAWSWAGGSYNEQFF.

This chain uses TRBV27 with TRBJ1-5, with 7 bases fitting TRBD1. Germline lookup yields CDR1 MNHEY and CDR2 SMNVEV (reference sequence). The V segment lost 5 bases and the J segment 1 base; nucleotides outside the gene matches: 5. The CDR3 is made up of 15 amino acids. CDR3 sequence reads: CASSQGGKSNQPQHF. CDR3 DNA sequence: TGTGCCAGCAGTCAGGGGGGGAAGAGCAATCAGCCCCAGCATTTT.

This chain uses TRBV5-1 with TRBJ1-4; 7 positions agree with TRBD1. The CDR3 has 17 amino acids. Germline CDR1 SGHRS, CDR2 YFSETQ. V was pared by 4 bases and J by 0 bases, with 9 bases of the junction left unmatched. The CDR3 DNA reads TGCGCCAGCAGCGCGGGACAGAACTACGCAACTAATGAAAAACTGTTTTTT. Translating it yields CASSAGQNYATNEKLFF.

The chain has TRBV5-1 and TRBJ1-1, with 7 nucleotides matching TRBD1. The CDR3 has 16 residues. Germline V gene lookup returns CDR1 SGHRS and CDR2 YFSETQ. V dropped 0 bases and J dropped 4; count of bases not matched to a gene: 9. CDR3 residues: CASSLAVTGSTTEAFF. In DNA, the CDR3 is TGCGCCAGCAGCTTGGCGGTGACAGGGTCGACCACTGAAGCTTTCTTT.

This clonotype has more than one count but fewer than ten. V usage is TRBV20-1 and J usage is TRBJ1-5; the D gene is possibly TRBD1 (5 bases). CDR1 and CDR2 from the germline V gene are DFQATT and SNEGSKA (reference sequence). Trimming removed 4 bases at V and 0 bases at J, with 16 bases between. The length of the CDR3 is 16 residues. Here the CDR3 DNA reads TGCAGTGCTAAAAATCGACAGCCCTATAGCAATCAGCCCCAGCATTTT. Protein product: CSAKNRQPYSNQPQHF.

The chain links TRBV12-3 or TRBV12-4 to TRBJ2-7; 14 bases align to TRBD2. CDR3 length equals 13 residues. The junction had 6 bases not matched to a gene; V was cut back by 10 bases and J by 7 bases. The CDR3 here is CATAGLAGDEQYF. The CDR3 DNA reads TGTGCCACCGCGGGACTAGCGGGGGATGAGCAGTACTTC.

This clonotype was picked up many times. The chain is built from TRBV20-1 and TRBJ2-7; D ambiguous. The CDR3 has 12 amino acids. The V gene lost 6 bases and the J gene lost 5 bases, with 14 bases spanning the gap. Germline CDR1 is DFQATT and CDR2 is SNEGSKA (reference sequence). CDR3 sequence reads: CSAPLGVHEQYF. The CDR3 coding sequence is TGCAGTGCACCGTTGGGTGTCCACGAGCAGTACTTC.